The 12 T cell receptor beta chains presented below share a single source sample, sequenced in a study of vaccination and CD4 T cells after COVID-19. Antigen specificity for these receptors is unknown. Cultured CD4+ T-cell DNA underwent Oncomine TCR Beta short-read sequencing. TCRdb ran MiXCR on the PCR reads and lists one entry per CDR3 protein. Of more than 13,000 distinct CDR3 sequences in the sample, around a fifth were seen once. Treatment meaning: roughly 11-day PBMC culture with coronavirus spike peptide pools or control peptides (ViraFEST assay). Source: CD4+ T cells from blood, cultured in vitro, taken before SARS-CoV-2 vaccination. All receptors come from a human donor who received a COVID-19 vaccine.

This chain connects TRBV20-1 to TRBJ1-1, with 7 bases lining up with TRBD1. Trimming removed 0 bases from V and 3 bases from J; junction bases left unmatched: 10. The CDR3 totals 16 residues. Germline V gene data show CDR1 as DFQATT and CDR2 as SNEGSKA (reference sequence). The CDR3 here is CSARDPRGARDTEAFF. The CDR3 nucleotides are TGCAGTGCTAGAGATCCCAGGGGGGCGCGGGACACTGAAGCTTTCTTT.

The gene calls are TRBV7-6 and TRBJ2-1, with 9 bases fitting TRBD2. The CDR3 covers 17 residues. Germline V lookup: CDR1 SGHVS, CDR2 FNYEAQ. With V trimmed by 1 base and J by 2 bases, 6 bases remained unmatched. The CDR3 loop is CASSLVSERGAYNEQFF. DNA for the CDR3: TGTGCCAGCAGCTTAGTGTCCGAGCGGGGGGCCTACAATGAGCAGTTCTTC.

A few counts support this clonotype. The chain employs TRBV7-8 and TRBJ2-3, with 7 bases that match TRBD2. The germline V gene has CDR1 SGHVS and CDR2 FQNEAQ. The trim removed 5 bases at V and 0 bases at J, leaving 5 bases unmatched. CDR3 length: 15 amino acids. CDR3 residues: CASSPAGISTDTQYF. As DNA, the CDR3 is TGTGCCAGCAGCCCAGCGGGGATTAGCACAGATACGCAGTATTTT.

Only a few counts were recorded for this clonotype. CDR3 region: CASSARDTEQYF. CDR3 DNA sequence: TGTGCCAGCAGTGCCCGGGACACCGAGCAGTACTTC. This sequence joins TRBV2 and TRBJ2-7, with D maybe TRBD1 (6 bases). This CDR3 is 12 amino acids long. The V gene's germline CDR1 is SNHLY and CDR2 FYNNEI. The ends were cut back, 4 bases at V and 6 bases at J, with 10 bases in the middle.

This clonotype was counted a few times. The CDR3 coding sequence is TGTGCCAGCAGTCCAGACCGGGCCGGCATGTGGACCTTC. Encoded protein: CASSPDRAGMWTF. This chain links TRBV25-1 with TRBJ1-2; D unresolved. Germline CDR1 MGHDK, CDR2 SYGVNS. This CDR3 comprises 13 residues. Trimming left V 5 bases short and J 14 bases short, with 21 bases between.

This clonotype has only a few counts. J is TRBJ1-2 and V is TRBV7-3, with 9 bases lining up with TRBD1. CDR3 length equals 16 residues. Germline CDR1 SGHTA, CDR2 FQGTGA. The J segment lost 4 bases and the V segment lost 1 base, leaving 7 bases of the junction unmatched. The CDR3 region has the DNA TGTGCCAGCAGCTTAATGGGGACAGGGATGCCCTATGGCTACACCTTC. It encodes CASSLMGTGMPYGYTF.

This clonotype was seen more than once but under ten times. The genes are TRBV10-3 and TRBJ2-1, with 7 bases that match TRBD1. Losses at the gene ends were 5 bases for V and 0 bases for J; bases not matched to a gene: 7. From germline, CDR1 is ENHRY and CDR2 SYGVKD. The CDR3 is made up of 16 amino acids. CDR3: CAISRQGGSSYNEQFF. CDR3 sequence (DNA): TGTGCCATCAGTAGACAGGGTGGGAGCTCCTACAATGAGCAGTTCTTC.

This clonotype turned up a few times. The chain combines TRBV7-9 with TRBJ2-3, with 8 bases that match TRBD2. Trimming took 1 base from V and 2 from J; bases not matched to a gene: 5. CDR1 is SEHNR and CDR2 is FQNEAQ in the germline V gene (reference sequence). CDR3 length equals 16 residues. CDR3 amino acids: CASSLVAGRYTDTQYF. CDR3 in DNA: TGTGCCAGCAGCTTAGTAGCGGGGCGATACACAGATACGCAGTATTTT.

In its sample, this clonotype was seen a few times. This chain connects TRBV7-9 to TRBJ1-5; D is ambiguous. Germline V lookup: CDR1 SEHNR, CDR2 FQNEAQ (reference sequence). The ends were cut back, 1 base at V and 2 bases at J, with 9 bases in the middle. The CDR3 has 15 amino acids. The CDR3 reads CASSLGPLRNQPQHF. For the CDR3, the DNA is TGTGCCAGCAGCTTAGGCCCTCTACGCAATCAGCCCCAGCATTTT.

The J gene is TRBJ1-3, the V gene TRBV12-3 or TRBV12-4; 7 positions agree with TRBD1. The V and J ends lost 6 bases and 2 bases, in that order; junction bases with no gene match: 7. This CDR3 contains 15 residues. The DNA for the CDR3 is TGTGCCAGCAGCTATGGGGACAGAGCTGGAAACACCATATATTTT. Its translation is CASSYGDRAGNTIYF.

The chain has TRBV30 and TRBJ1-6; TRBD1 agrees at 7 bases. Germline V CDR1 and CDR2: GTSNPN, SVGIG (reference sequence). The CDR3 has 15 residues. V gave up 4 bases and J gave up 7 bases; unmatched junction bases: 10. CDR3 coding DNA: TGTGCCTGGACCTTCGGGGCAGGGGGGAATTCACCCCTCCACTTT. Its translation is CAWTFGAGGNSPLHF.

This clonotype turned up a few times. J is TRBJ1-2 and V is TRBV11-2; D may be TRBD1 (5 bases). CDR1 is SGHAT and CDR2 is FQNNGV in the germline V gene. V was cut by 5 bases and J by 7 bases, with 17 bases left in between. CDR3 length: 14 amino acids. CDR3 region: CASSITSGSLGYTF. As DNA, the CDR3 is TGTGCCAGCAGCATCACATCAGGGAGTCTTGGCTACACCTTC.